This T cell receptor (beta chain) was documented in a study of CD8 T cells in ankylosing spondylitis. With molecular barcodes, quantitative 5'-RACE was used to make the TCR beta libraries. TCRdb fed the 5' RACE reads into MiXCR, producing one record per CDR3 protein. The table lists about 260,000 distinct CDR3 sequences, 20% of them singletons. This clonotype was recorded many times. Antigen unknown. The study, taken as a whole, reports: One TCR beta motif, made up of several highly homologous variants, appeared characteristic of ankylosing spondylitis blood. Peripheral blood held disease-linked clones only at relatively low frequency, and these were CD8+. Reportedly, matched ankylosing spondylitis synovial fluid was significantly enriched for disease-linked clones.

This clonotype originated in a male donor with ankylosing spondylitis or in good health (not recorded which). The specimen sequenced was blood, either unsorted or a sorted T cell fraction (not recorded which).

The CDR3 here is CSDTHPLYNEQFF. CDR3 DNA: TGCAGTGATACCCATCCTCTCTACAATGAGCAGTTCTTC. This sequence joins TRBV20-1 and TRBJ2-1; D not resolved. V lost 7 bases, J lost 3 bases, and 13 bases lay in between. CDR3 length: 13 residues. Germline V gives CDR1 DFQATT, CDR2 SNEGSKA (reference sequence).